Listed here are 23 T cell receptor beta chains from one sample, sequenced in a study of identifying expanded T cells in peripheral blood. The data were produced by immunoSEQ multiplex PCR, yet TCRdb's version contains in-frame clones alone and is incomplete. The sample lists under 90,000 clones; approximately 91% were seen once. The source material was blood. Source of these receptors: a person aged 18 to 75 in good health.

The CDR3 reads CASSQDRTSAVQFF. The CDR3 DNA reads TGTGCCAGCAGCCAAGATAGAACTAGCGCTGTGCAGTTCTTC. The V and J genes are TRBV4-2 and TRBJ2-1, with 7 bases that match TRBD2. The CDR3 totals 14 residues. V was clipped by 0 bases and J by 12 bases; unmatched bases: 8. Germline V gene data show CDR1 as LGHNA and CDR2 as YNFKEQ.

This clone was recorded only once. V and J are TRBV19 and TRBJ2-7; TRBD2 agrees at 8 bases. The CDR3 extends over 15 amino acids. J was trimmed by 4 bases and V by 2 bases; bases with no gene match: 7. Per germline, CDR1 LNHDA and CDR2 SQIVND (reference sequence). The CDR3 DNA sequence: TGTGCCAGTAGTATAAAGCGGGAGAAAGGATACGAGCAGTACTTC. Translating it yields CASSIKREKGYEQYF.

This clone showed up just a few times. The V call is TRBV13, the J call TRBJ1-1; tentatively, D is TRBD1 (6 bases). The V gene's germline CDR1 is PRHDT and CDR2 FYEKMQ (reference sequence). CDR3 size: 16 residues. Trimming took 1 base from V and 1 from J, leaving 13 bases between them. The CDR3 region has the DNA TGTGCCAGCAGCTTAGTTGCGGGACAAGAGAACACTGAAGCTTTCTTT. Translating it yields CASSLVAGQENTEAFF.

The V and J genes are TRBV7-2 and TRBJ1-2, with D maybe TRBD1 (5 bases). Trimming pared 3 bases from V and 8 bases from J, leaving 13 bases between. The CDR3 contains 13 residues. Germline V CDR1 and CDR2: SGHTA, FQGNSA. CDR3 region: CASSLGDVRGYTF. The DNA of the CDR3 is TGTGCCAGCAGCTTGGGGGACGTAAGGGGCTACACCTTC.

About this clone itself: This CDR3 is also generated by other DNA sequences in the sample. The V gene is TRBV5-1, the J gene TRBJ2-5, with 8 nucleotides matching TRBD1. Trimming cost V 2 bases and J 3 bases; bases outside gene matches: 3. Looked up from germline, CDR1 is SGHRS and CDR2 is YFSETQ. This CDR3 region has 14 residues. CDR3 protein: CASSLRTGKETQYF. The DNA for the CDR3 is TGCGCCAGCAGCTTACGGACAGGGAAAGAGACCCAGTACTTC.

This CDR3 reads CVTALLTEAFF. The CDR3 DNA is TGTGTCACAGCGTTGTTGACTGAAGCTTTCTTT. The rearrangement links TRBV6-1 to TRBJ1-1; D not certain. The CDR3 contains 11 residues. Germline V gives CDR1 MNHNS, CDR2 SASEGT.

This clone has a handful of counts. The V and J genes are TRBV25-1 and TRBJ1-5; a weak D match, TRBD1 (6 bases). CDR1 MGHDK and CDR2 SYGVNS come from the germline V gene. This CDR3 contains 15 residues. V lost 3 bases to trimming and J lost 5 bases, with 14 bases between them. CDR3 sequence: CASSDGEKGDQPQHF. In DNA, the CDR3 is TGTGCCAGCAGTGATGGGGAGAAGGGGGATCAGCCCCAGCATTTT.

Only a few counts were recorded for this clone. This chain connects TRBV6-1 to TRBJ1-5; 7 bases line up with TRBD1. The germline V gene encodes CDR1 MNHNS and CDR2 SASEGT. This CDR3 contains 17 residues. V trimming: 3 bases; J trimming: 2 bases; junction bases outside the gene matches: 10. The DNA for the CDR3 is TGTGCCAGCAGTGACCGTCCAGGGGGTCGGGGCAATCAGCCCCAGCATTTT. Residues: CASSDRPGGRGNQPQHF.

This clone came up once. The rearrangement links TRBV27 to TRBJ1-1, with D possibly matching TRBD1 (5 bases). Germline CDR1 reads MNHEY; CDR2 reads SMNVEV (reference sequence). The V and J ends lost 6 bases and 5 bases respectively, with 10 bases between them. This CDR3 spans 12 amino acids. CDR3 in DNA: TGTGCCAGCAGAGGGGTCCGAACTGAAGCTTTCTTT. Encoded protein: CASRGVRTEAFF.

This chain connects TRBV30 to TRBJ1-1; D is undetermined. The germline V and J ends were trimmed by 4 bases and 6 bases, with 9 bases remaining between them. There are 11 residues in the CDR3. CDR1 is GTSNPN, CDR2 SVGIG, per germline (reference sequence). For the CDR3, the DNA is TGTGCCTGGACTAAAGCCCCTGAAGCTTTCTTT. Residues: CAWTKAPEAFF.

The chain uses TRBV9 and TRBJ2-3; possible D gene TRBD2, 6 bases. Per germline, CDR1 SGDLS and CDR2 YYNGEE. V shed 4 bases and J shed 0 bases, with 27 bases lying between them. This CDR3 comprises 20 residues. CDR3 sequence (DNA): TGTGCCAGCAGCCCCCCAACTTTGGGCGGGATGTGGTCTAGCACAGATACGCAGTATTTT. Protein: CASSPPTLGGMWSSTDTQYF.

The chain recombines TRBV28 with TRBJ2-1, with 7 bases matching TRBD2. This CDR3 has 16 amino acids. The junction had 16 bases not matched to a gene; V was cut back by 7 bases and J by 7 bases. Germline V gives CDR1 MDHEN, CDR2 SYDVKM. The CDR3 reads CASKKPAGSLRNEQFF. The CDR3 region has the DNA TGTGCCAGCAAAAAACCAGCGGGATCCTTGAGAAATGAGCAGTTCTTC.

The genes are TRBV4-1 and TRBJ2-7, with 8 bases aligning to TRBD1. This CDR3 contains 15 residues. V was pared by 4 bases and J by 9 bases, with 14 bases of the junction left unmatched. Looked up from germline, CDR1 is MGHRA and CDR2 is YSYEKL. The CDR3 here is CASSLGTGDSFGQYF. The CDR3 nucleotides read TGCGCCAGCAGCCTCGGGACAGGCGATTCTTTCGGGCAGTACTTC.

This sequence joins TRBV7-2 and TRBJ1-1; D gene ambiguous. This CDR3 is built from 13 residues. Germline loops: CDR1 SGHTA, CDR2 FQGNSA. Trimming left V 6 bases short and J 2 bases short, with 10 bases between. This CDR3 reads CASSESGNTEAFF. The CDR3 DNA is TGTGCCAGCAGTGAATCAGGAAACACTGAAGCTTTCTTT.

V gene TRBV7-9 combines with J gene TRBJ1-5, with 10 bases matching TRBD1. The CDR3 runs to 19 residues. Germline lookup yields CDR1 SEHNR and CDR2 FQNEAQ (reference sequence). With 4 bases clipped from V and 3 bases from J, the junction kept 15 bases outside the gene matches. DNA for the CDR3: TGTGCCAGCAGCTATGCGACAGGGGGCCTGGCGACCTCCAATCAGCCCCAGCATTTT. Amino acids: CASSYATGGLATSNQPQHF.

Here the CDR3 DNA reads TGTGCCAGTCTCCCCACAGGGGACACTGAAGCTTTCTTT. Translating gives CASLPTGDTEAFF. The gene calls are TRBV7-9 and TRBJ1-1; 7 positions match TRBD1. Looked up from germline, CDR1 is SEHNR and CDR2 is FQNEAQ (reference sequence). The CDR3 spans 13 residues. V shed 9 bases and J 3 bases; nucleotides not matched to a gene: 7.

DNA of the CDR3: TGTGCCAGCAGTCGCCGGGATAATGAGCAGTTCTTC. Protein sequence: CASSRRDNEQFF. V usage is TRBV27 and J usage is TRBJ2-1, with D possibly being TRBD2 (5 bases). The ends were cut back, 5 bases at V and 7 bases at J, with 9 bases in the middle. Germline V gene data show CDR1 as MNHEY and CDR2 as SMNVEV (reference sequence). The CDR3 is made up of 12 amino acids.

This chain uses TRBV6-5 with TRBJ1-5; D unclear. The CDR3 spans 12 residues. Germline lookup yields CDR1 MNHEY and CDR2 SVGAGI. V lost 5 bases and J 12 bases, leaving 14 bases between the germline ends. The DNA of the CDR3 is TGTGCCAGCAGTGAAGCCGGGAGACTCCAGCATTTT. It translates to CASSEAGRLQHF.

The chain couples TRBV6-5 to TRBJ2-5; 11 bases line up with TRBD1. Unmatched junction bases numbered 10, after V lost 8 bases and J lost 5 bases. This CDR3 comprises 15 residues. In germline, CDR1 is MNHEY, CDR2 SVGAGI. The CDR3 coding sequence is TGTGCCAGCTCCCGGGACAGGGGGTTTGGGGAGACCCAGTACTTC. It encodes CASSRDRGFGETQYF.

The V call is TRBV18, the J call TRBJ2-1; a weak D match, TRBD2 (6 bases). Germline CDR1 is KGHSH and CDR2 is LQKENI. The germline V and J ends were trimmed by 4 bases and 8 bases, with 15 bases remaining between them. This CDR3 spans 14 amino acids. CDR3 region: CASSRDSNGDEQFF. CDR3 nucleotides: TGTGCCAGCTCACGGGACTCAAACGGGGATGAGCAGTTCTTC.

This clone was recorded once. This CDR3 reads CASSLVSGTDTQYF. Here the CDR3 DNA reads TGTGCCAGCAGCTTAGTTAGCGGCACAGATACGCAGTATTTT. The chain links TRBV7-2 to TRBJ2-3, with D possibly TRBD2 on 5 matching bases. Germline values: CDR1 SGHTA, CDR2 FQGNSA. This CDR3 is 14 amino acids long. Trimming pared 1 base from V and 1 base from J, leaving 6 bases between.

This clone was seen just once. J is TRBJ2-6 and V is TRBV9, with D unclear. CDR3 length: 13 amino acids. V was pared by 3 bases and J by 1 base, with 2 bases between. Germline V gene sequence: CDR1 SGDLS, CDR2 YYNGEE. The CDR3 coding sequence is TGTGCCAGCAGCGGATCTGGGGCCAACGTCCTGACTTTC. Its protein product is CASSGSGANVLTF.

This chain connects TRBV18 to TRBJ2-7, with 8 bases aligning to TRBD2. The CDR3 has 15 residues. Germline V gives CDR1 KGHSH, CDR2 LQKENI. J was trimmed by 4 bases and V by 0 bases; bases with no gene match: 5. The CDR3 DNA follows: TGTGCCAGCTCACCACCGGGCCCGGGAGGGTACGAGCAGTACTTC. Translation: CASSPPGPGGYEQYF. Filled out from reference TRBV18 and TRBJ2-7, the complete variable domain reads NAGVMQNPRHLVRRRGQEARLRCSPMKGHSHVYWYRQLPEEGLKFMVYLQKENIIDESGMPKERFSAEFPKEGPSILRIQQVVRGDSAAYFCASSPPGPGGYEQYFGPGTRLTVT.